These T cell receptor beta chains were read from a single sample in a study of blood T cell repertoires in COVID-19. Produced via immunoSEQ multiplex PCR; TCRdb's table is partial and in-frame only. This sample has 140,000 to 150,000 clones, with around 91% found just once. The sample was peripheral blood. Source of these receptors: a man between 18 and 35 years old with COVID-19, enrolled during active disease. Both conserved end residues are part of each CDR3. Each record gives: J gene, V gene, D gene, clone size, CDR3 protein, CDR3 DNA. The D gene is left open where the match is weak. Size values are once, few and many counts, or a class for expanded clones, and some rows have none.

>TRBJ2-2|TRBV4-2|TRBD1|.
CASSAGTGGMVTGELFF
TGTGCCAGCAGCGCAGGGACAGGGGGAATGGTCACCGGGGAGCTGTTTTTT
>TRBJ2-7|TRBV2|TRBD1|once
CASSITGGRYEQYF
TGTGCCAGCAGTATCACAGGGGGCCGGTACGAGCAGTACTTC
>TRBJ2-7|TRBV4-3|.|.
CASSPEVAAPHEQYF
TGCGCCAGCAGCCCAGAGGTGGCCGCACCCCACGAGCAGTACTTC
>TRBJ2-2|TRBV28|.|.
CASSFPGFTGELFF
TGTGCCAGCAGTTTCCCGGGATTCACCGGGGAGCTGTTTTTT
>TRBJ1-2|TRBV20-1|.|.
CSARGHGGYTF
TGCAGTGCTAGGGGGCACGGGGGCTACACCTTC
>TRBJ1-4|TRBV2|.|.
CASSVPWQGVYEKLFF
TGTGCCAGCAGTGTGCCGTGGCAAGGGGTTTATGAAAAACTGTTTTTT
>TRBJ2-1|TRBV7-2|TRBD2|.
CASSFGGGPGEQFF
TGTGCCAGCAGCTTTGGGGGAGGGCCGGGCGAGCAGTTCTTC
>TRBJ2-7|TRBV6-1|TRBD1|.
CASSELIGDRGLYEQYF
TGTGCCAGCAGTGAATTAATAGGGGACAGGGGTCTCTACGAGCAGTACTTC
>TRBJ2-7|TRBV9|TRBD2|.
CASSPGTSGRRNEQYF
TGTGCCAGCAGCCCGGGGACTAGCGGGAGAAGGAACGAGCAGTACTTC
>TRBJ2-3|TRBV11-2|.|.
CASSIRGRSTDTQYF
TGTGCCAGCAGCATCAGGGGCAGAAGCACAGATACGCAGTATTTT
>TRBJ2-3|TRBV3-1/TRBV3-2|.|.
CASSQGNLASTDTQYF
TGTGCCAGCAGCCAAGGGAACCTAGCGTCCACAGATACGCAGTATTTT
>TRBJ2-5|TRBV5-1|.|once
CASSLAGGTRQTQYF
TGCGCCAGCAGCTTGGCTGGCGGAACTCGACAGACCCAGTACTTC
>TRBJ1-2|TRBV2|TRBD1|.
CASRDTGGAGGGYTF
TGTGCCAGCAGGGACACAGGGGGCGCGGGAGGTGGCTACACCTTC